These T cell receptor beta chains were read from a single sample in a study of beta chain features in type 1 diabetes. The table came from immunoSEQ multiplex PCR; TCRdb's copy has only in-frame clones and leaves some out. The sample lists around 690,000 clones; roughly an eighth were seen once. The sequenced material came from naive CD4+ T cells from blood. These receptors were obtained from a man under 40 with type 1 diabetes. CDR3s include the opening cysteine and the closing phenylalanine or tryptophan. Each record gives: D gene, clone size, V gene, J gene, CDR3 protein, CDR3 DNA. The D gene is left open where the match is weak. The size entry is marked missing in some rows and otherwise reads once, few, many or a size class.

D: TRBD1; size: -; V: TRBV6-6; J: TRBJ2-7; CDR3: CASSYGTGTYEQYF; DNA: TGTGCCAGCAGTTACGGGACAGGGACCTACGAGCAGTACTTC
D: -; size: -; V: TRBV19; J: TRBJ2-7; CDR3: CASRGDVYEQYF; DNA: TGTGCCAGTAGGGGGGACGTATACGAGCAGTACTTC
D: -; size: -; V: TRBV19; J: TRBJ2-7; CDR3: CASSNNIGRTYEQYF; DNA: TGTGCCAGTAGTAATAACATCGGACGGACCTACGAGCAGTACTTC
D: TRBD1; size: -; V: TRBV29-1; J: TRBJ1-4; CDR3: CSVEDQGAGEKLFF; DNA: TGCAGCGTTGAAGATCAGGGGGCAGGTGAAAAACTGTTTTTT
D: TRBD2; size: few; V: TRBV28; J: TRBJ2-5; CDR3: CASRPGLAGSQETQYF; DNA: TGTGCCAGCAGGCCCGGACTAGCGGGGTCCCAAGAGACCCAGTACTTC
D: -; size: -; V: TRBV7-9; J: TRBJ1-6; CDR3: CASSLQGDSPLHF; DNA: TGTGCCAGCAGCTTACAGGGAGATTCACCCCTCCACTTT
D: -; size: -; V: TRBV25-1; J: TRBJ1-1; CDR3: CASSDDRENTEAFF; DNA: TGTGCCAGCAGTGACGACAGAGAGAACACTGAAGCTTTCTTT
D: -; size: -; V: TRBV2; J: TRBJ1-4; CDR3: CASSETGEKLFF; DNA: TGTGCCAGCAGTGAAACAGGGGAAAAACTGTTTTTT
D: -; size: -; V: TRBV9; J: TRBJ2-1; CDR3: CASSVASDGRNNEQFF; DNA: TGTGCCAGCAGCGTAGCCAGCGATGGACGAAACAATGAGCAGTTCTTC
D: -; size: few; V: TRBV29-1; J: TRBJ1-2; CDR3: CSVEEARGTSYYGYTF; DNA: TGCAGCGTTGAAGAGGCCAGGGGAACATCGTACTATGGCTACACCTTC
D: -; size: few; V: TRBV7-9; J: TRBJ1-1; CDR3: CASRDLSAGTEAFF; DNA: TGTGCCAGCAGGGACCTCAGCGCGGGCACTGAAGCTTTCTTT
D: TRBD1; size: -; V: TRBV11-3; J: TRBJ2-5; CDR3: CASSPGGAGGETQYF; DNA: TGTGCCAGCAGCCCAGGGGGCGCGGGTGGGGAGACCCAGTACTTC
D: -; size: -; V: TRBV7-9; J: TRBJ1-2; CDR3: CASSREGAYGYTF; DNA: TGTGCCAGCAGCAGAGAAGGTGCCTATGGCTACACCTTC
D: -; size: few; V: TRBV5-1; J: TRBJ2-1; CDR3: CASSLDRATYNEQFF; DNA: TGCGCCAGCAGCTTGGACAGGGCCACCTACAATGAGCAGTTCTTC
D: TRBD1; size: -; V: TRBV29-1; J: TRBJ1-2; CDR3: CSVGTGGPYGYTF; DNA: TGCAGCGTTGGGACAGGCGGACCGTATGGCTACACCTTC
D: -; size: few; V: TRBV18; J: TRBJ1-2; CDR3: CASSPQGEGLYGYTF; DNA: TGTGCCAGCTCACCACAGGGAGAGGGGCTCTATGGCTACACCTTC
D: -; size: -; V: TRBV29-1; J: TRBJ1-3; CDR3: CSVTLLGSGNTIYF; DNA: TGCAGCGTTACCCTATTGGGCTCTGGAAACACCATATATTTT
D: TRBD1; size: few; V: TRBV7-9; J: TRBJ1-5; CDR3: CASSLGEERGRLNQPQHF; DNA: TGTGCCAGCAGCTTAGGGGAGGAGAGGGGGCGCCTCAATCAGCCCCAGCATTTT
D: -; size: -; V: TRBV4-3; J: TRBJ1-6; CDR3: CASSQDIIGSGDSPLHF; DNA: TGCGCCAGCAGCCAAGATATTATCGGGAGTGGTGATTCACCCCTCCACTTT
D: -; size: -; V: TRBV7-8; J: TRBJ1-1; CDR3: CASSGDRNTEAFF; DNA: TGTGCCAGCAGCGGAGACCGGAACACTGAAGCTTTCTTT
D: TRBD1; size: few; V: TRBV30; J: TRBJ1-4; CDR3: CAWSYRTGVGEKLFF; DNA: TGTGCCTGGAGCTACAGGACAGGGGTCGGTGAAAAACTGTTTTTT
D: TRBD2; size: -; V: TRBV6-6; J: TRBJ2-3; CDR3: CASSSSGVPDTQYF; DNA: TGTGCCAGCAGTTCTAGCGGGGTCCCAGATACGCAGTATTTT
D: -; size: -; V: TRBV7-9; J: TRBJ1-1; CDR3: CASSLMRNTEAFF; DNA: TGTGCCAGCAGCTTAATGAGGAACACTGAAGCTTTCTTT
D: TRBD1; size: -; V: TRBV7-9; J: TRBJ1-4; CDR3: CASRAPGTGDEKLFF; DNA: TGTGCCAGCAGAGCCCCCGGGACAGGGGATGAAAAACTGTTTTTT
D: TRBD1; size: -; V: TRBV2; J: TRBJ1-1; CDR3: CASSRWDSILNTEAFF; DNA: TGTGCCAGCAGTCGTTGGGACAGCATATTGAACACTGAAGCTTTCTTT
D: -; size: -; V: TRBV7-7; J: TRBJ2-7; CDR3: CASSPDRTSYEQYF; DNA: TGTGCTAGCAGCCCCGACAGGACCTCCTACGAGCAGTACTTC
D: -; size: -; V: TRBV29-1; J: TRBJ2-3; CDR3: CKANLGAGQSTDTQYF; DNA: TGCAAGGCTAATTTGGGGGCTGGGCAGAGCACAGATACGCAGTATTTT
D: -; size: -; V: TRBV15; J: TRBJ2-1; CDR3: CATSRDSGALWLNEQFF; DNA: TGTGCCACCAGCAGAGATAGTGGGGCCCTTTGGTTGAATGAGCAGTTCTTC
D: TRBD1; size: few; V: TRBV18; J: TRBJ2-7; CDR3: CASSAGTGPYEQYF; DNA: TGTGCCAGCTCAGCCGGGACAGGGCCCTACGAGCAGTACTTC
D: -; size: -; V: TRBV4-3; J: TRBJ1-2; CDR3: CASSQGGSLLNYGYTF; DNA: TGCGCCAGCAGCCAAGGGGGGTCTTTGCTAAACTATGGCTACACCTTC
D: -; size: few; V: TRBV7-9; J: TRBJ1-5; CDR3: CASSLGAGSGNQPQHF; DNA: TGTGCCAGCAGCTTAGGGGCAGGGTCTGGCAATCAGCCCCAGCATTTT
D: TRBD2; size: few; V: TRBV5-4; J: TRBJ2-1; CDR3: CASSRAGGQAGNEQFF; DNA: TGTGCCAGCAGCCGAGCGGGGGGGCAGGCCGGCAATGAGCAGTTCTTC
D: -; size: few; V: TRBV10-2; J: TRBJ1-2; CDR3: CASSQDQGRRNGYTF; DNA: TGCGCCAGCAGTCAAGACCAGGGAAGAAGGAATGGCTACACCTTC
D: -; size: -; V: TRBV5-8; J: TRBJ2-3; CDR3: CASSLVGGGHTDTQYF; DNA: TGTGCCAGCAGCTTGGTCGGTGGGGGACACACAGATACGCAGTATTTT
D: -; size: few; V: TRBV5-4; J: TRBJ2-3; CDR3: CASSLVQGTDTQYF; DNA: TGTGCCAGCAGCTTGGTGCAGGGAACAGATACGCAGTATTTT
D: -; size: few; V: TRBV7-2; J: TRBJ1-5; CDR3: CASSLGERGNQPQHF; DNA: TGTGCCAGCAGCTTAGGTGAGAGGGGCAATCAGCCCCAGCATTTT
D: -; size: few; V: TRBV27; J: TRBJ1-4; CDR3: CASSLTNSGEKLFF; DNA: TGTGCCAGCAGCCTAACCAACTCAGGGGAAAAACTGTTTTTT
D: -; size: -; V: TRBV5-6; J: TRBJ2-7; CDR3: CASSLENTYEQYF; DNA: TGTGCCAGCAGCTTGGAAAACACCTACGAGCAGTACTTC
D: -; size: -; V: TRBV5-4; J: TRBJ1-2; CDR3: CASSLQQANYGYTF; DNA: TGTGCCAGCAGCTTGCAACAGGCTAACTATGGCTACACCTTC
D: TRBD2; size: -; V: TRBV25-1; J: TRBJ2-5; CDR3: CASSEYRLAGKETQYF; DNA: TGTGCCAGCAGTGAATATCGGCTAGCGGGGAAAGAGACCCAGTACTTC
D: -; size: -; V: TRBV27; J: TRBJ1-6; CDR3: CASSLGYGGSYNSPLHF; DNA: TGTGCCAGCAGTTTGGGTTACGGGGGCTCCTATAATTCACCCCTCCACTTT
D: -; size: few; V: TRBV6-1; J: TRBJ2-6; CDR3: CASSRTVGANVLTF; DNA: TGTGCCAGCAGCAGGACAGTCGGGGCCAACGTCCTGACTTTC
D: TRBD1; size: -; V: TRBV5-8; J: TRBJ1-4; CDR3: CASSLLHGRGLEKLFF; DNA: TGTGCCAGCAGCTTGCTTCATGGCAGGGGGCTTGAAAAACTGTTTTTT
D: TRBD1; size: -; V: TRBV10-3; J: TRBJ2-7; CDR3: CAIMGGQGTYEQYF; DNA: TGTGCCATCATGGGGGGACAGGGAACCTACGAGCAGTACTTC
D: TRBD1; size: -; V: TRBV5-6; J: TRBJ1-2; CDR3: CASSSRTDRVGYGYTF; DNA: TGTGCCAGCAGCTCCCGAACAGACAGGGTGGGCTATGGCTACACCTTC